Below are 25 T cell receptor beta chains sequenced from a single sample in a study of blood T cells in healthy people across ages. Sample-barcoded 5' priming and a J-beta primer mix drove a second PCR of roughly 6 to 12 cycles. TCRdb passed the 5' RACE reads through MiXCR, listing each CDR3 protein once. This sample yields 1 million to 1.2 million distinct CDR3 sequences, of which more than 30% are seen a single time; about an eighth belongs to the top ten. Sequenced material: blood. These receptors were taken from a man younger than 35 in good health.

This clonotype was counted a few times. V is TRBV4-3 and J is TRBJ1-1, with a tentative D call TRBD1 (5 bases). V was trimmed by 4 bases and J by 2 bases, leaving 17 bases between them. The CDR3 contains 16 residues. Germline assignment: CDR1 LGHNA and CDR2 YSLEER. The CDR3 DNA sequence: TGCGCCAGCAGCCCTCTTAAGGAGGGGATAAACACTGAAGCTTTCTTT. Translation: CASSPLKEGINTEAFF.

This clonotype has just a few counts. The chain combines TRBV4-1 with TRBJ2-1; D is possibly TRBD1 (5 bases). The J call may be mistaken, given a closer DNA end match to TRBJ2-7. Germline-derived CDR1 and CDR2 are MGHRA and YSYEKL. The CDR3 extends over 18 amino acids. This CDR3 is CASSQDKLYRPSYNEQYF. Here the CDR3 DNA reads TGCGCCAGCAGCCAAGATAAATTGTACAGGCCCTCCTACAATGAGCAGTACTTC.

V usage is TRBV28 and J usage is TRBJ2-1; 10 bases map to TRBD1. The CDR3 totals 16 residues. The junction had 9 bases not matched to a gene; V was cut back by 6 bases and J by 4 bases. The germline gives CDR1 MDHEN, CDR2 SYDVKM. The CDR3 DNA follows: TGTGCCAGCAGGACCGGGGACAGGGGCAATTACAATGAGCAGTTCTTC. Its translation is CASRTGDRGNYNEQFF.

The chain uses TRBV29-1 and TRBJ1-1; 12 bases are a match to TRBD1. Losses at the gene ends were 1 base for V and 6 bases for J; bases not matched to a gene: 3. CDR1 is SQVTM, CDR2 ANQGSEA, per germline. The CDR3 loop spans 14 amino acids. The chain's CDR3 is CSVEAGTGGPEAFF. CDR3 nucleotide sequence: TGCAGCGTTGAAGCGGGGACAGGGGGCCCTGAAGCTTTCTTT.

In this sample, this clonotype turned up a few times. The rearrangement joins TRBV12-3 or TRBV12-4 to TRBJ1-2; perhaps TRBD1 as D (5 bases). The CDR3 consists of 17 residues. V lost 3 bases to trimming and J lost 4 bases, with 21 bases between them. The CDR3 DNA follows: TGTGCCAGCAGTTTTGAGTGTCGGGGGTTGGTTTGCTATGGCTACACCTTC. Protein: CASSFECRGLVCYGYTF.

The rearrangement uses TRBV7-2 and TRBJ2-7; TRBD2 might be the D (6 bases). V lost 2 bases and J lost 4, with 9 bases in between. The CDR3 consists of 13 residues. CDR1 and CDR2 (germline): SGHTA, FQGNSA. For the CDR3, the DNA is TGTGCCAGCAGCTTAACGGGAGAGTACGAGCAGTACTTC. Translation: CASSLTGEYEQYF. Looking up the rest from reference TRBV7-2 and TRBJ2-7 gives the full variable domain: GAGVSQSPSNKVTEKGKDVELRCDPISGHTALYWYRQSLGQGLEFLIYFQGNSAPDKSGLPSDRFSAERTGGSVSTLTIQRTQQEDSAVYLCASSLTGEYEQYFGPGTRLTVT.

The rearrangement links TRBV12-3 or TRBV12-4 to TRBJ2-5; the D is unclear. The CDR3 is made up of 14 amino acids. The V and J ends lost 5 bases and 1 base respectively, with 11 bases between them. CDR3 loop: CASSAPGPQETQYF. In nucleotides, the CDR3 is TGTGCCAGCAGTGCCCCGGGTCCCCAAGAGACCCAGTACTTC.

The chain carries TRBV20-1 and TRBJ2-3; D is undetermined. The V gene's germline CDR1 is DFQATT and CDR2 SNEGSKA (reference sequence). There are 15 residues in the CDR3. V was cut by 1 base and J by 0 bases, with 11 bases left in between. The CDR3 loop reads CSARVMGFSTDTQYF. The CDR3 coding sequence is TGCAGTGCTAGAGTAATGGGGTTTAGCACAGATACGCAGTATTTT.

V usage is TRBV20-1 and J usage is TRBJ2-7, with 8 bases identical to TRBD1. The CDR3 covers 17 residues. The germline V gene encodes CDR1 DFQATT and CDR2 SNEGSKA (reference sequence). V lost 0 bases and J lost 1; bases outside the gene matches: 11. Here the CDR3 reads CSARDVVGQGSSYEQYF. The CDR3, as DNA: TGCAGTGCTAGAGATGTAGTCGGACAGGGATCTTCCTACGAGCAGTACTTC.

The chain uses TRBV9 and TRBJ2-1, with TRBD2 identical over 11 bases. V lost 0 bases and J lost 7; bases outside the gene matches: 6. CDR3 length: 16 amino acids. Germline V CDR1 and CDR2: SGDLS, YYNGEE. CDR3 residues: CASSVAWSSGGNEQFF. The CDR3 coding sequence is TGTGCCAGCAGCGTAGCTTGGTCTAGCGGGGGGAATGAGCAGTTCTTC.

This sequence joins TRBV20-1 and TRBJ2-1; TRBD1 aligns across 7 bases. CDR3 length: 18 residues. Germline V gives CDR1 DFQATT, CDR2 SNEGSKA (reference sequence). V dropped 1 base and J dropped 4; count of bases not matched to a gene: 16. The DNA of the CDR3 is TGCAGTGCTAGAGGAGGAGGTGTTCGGGACAGTCCTTACAATGAGCAGTTCTTC. Amino acid sequence: CSARGGGVRDSPYNEQFF.

There are many counts of this clonotype. V and J are TRBV14 and TRBJ2-7; TRBD1 aligns across 8 bases. This CDR3 spans 15 amino acids. V lost 4 bases and J lost 8; bases outside the gene matches: 13. Germline loops: CDR1 SGHDN, CDR2 FVKESK. The CDR3 region is CASSRTGTGLCKQYF. CDR3 coding DNA: TGTGCCAGCAGCCGAACCGGGACAGGCCTGTGTAAGCAGTACTTC.

In DNA form, the CDR3 reads TGTGCCAGCTGGGGCACAACTAACTATGGCTACACCTTC. Amino acids: CASWGTTNYGYTF. V is TRBV28 and J is TRBJ1-2; D might be TRBD1 (5 bases). This CDR3 contains 13 residues. Trimming took 8 bases from V and 0 from J, leaving 10 bases between them. Germline V gives CDR1 MDHEN, CDR2 SYDVKM.

In its sample, this clonotype was seen a few times. The chain recombines TRBV7-9 with TRBJ1-5; a possible D gene is TRBD1 (5 bases). V was shortened by 4 bases and J by 3 bases, with 7 bases between the two germline ends. Germline CDR1 is SEHNR and CDR2 is FQNEAQ (reference sequence). The CDR3 totals 13 residues. The CDR3 loop is CASSSGTNQPQHF. For the CDR3, the DNA is TGTGCCAGCAGCTCCGGGACCAATCAGCCCCAGCATTTT.

The gene calls are TRBV6-1 and TRBJ2-5; 8 bases align to TRBD1. Germline CDR1 and CDR2: MNHNS and SASEGT. V shed 6 bases, J shed 3 bases, and the junction held 6 bases outside the gene matches. The CDR3 is 14 amino acids. This chain's CDR3 is CASRDRGRKETQYF. The CDR3, as DNA: TGTGCCAGCAGAGACAGGGGAAGGAAAGAGACCCAGTACTTC.

The chain carries TRBV20-1 and TRBJ2-5, with a possible D match to TRBD2 (6 bases). The CDR3 runs 13 residues. Between the trimmed V and J ends, which lost 6 bases and 4 bases, there was a span of 15 bases. Looked up from germline, CDR1 is DFQATT and CDR2 is SNEGSKA (reference sequence). CDR3 coding DNA: TGCAGTGCCCCGGGACTGCCTGTAGAGACCCAGTACTTC. Translated: CSAPGLPVETQYF.

The chain links TRBV20-1 to TRBJ2-7; 10 bases align to TRBD1. With the DNA end fitting TRBJ2-5 better, the J assignment may be wrong. The CDR3 totals 14 residues. Germline CDR1 is DFQATT and CDR2 is SNEGSKA (reference sequence). The CDR3 DNA reads as TGCAGTGCTAGTGGACAGGGGGTAATGGAGACCCAGTACTTC. Its protein product is CSASGQGVMETQYF.

The CDR3 spells CASSFDRGGTQYF. Written as DNA, the CDR3 is TGTGCCAGCAGTTTCGACAGGGGTGGGACCCAGTACTTC. This rearrangement joins TRBV27 to TRBJ2-7; 8 bases align to TRBD1. The last part of the DNA fits TRBJ2-5 better; the J call may be wrong. Germline V CDR1 and CDR2: MNHEY, SMNVEV (reference sequence). The CDR3 covers 13 residues.

This clonotype was seen more than once but under ten times. J is TRBJ2-3 and V is TRBV7-6, with D unclear. The CDR3 sequence is 13 residues long. V lost 3 bases to trimming and J lost 1 base, with 5 bases between them. Per germline, CDR1 SGHVS and CDR2 FNYEAQ. The CDR3 loop reads CASSFQRTDTQYF. The CDR3 nucleotides read TGTGCCAGCAGCTTCCAGCGCACAGATACGCAGTATTTT.

This clonotype was counted only a few times. This rearrangement joins TRBV5-6 to TRBJ2-1, with no clear D. CDR3 length equals 16 residues. V lost 4 bases and J lost 0, with 14 bases in between. Per the germline V gene, CDR1 is SGHDT and CDR2 is YYEEEE. CDR3 DNA: TGTGCCAGCAGCCCACGAGGCGCCAGCTCCTACAATGAGCAGTTCTTC. Translation gives CASSPRGASSYNEQFF.

Regarding this clonotype: A much larger clone is a single base away; this may be a read error. V and J are TRBV12-3 or TRBV12-4 and TRBJ2-3; D is perhaps TRBD1 (6 bases). The CDR3 has 14 amino acids. As DNA, the CDR3 is TGTGCCTGCAGTTGGGACACCGGCACAGATACGCAGTATTTT. Residues: CACSWDTGTDTQYF.

The chain has TRBV25-1 and TRBJ1-1; no clear D. CDR3 size: 14 residues. V was clipped by 6 bases and J by 4 bases, with 15 bases between them. Germline values: CDR1 MGHDK, CDR2 SYGVNS. Written as DNA, the CDR3 is TGTGCCAGCAGGCAGGCGGGGAGGACCACTGAAGCTTTCTTT. Residues: CASRQAGRTTEAFF.

The CDR3 nucleotides read TGCGCCAGCAGCCAAGATCCCCGGCACTATGGCTACACCTTC. It is translated as CASSQDPRHYGYTF. The chain links TRBV4-1 to TRBJ1-2; D call uncertain. This CDR3 comprises 14 residues. The germline CDR1 and CDR2 sequences are MGHRA and YSYEKL. Trimming took 0 bases from V and 3 from J, leaving 8 bases between them.

This clonotype appeared a few times. The chain has TRBV12-3 or TRBV12-4 and TRBJ1-4, with D hard to call. Trimming took 2 bases from V and 4 from J, leaving 11 bases between them. The CDR3 runs to 15 residues. CDR3 in DNA: TGTGCCAGCAGTTTAATCGGGCTTGGTAATGAAAAACTGTTTTTT. It specifies CASSLIGLGNEKLFF.

Ten or more counts support this clonotype. DNA of the CDR3: TGTGCCAGCAGTTTCGACAGTCGTAATGAGCAGTTCTTC. Translated, it gives CASSFDSRNEQFF. V gene TRBV6-5 combines with J gene TRBJ2-1; perhaps TRBD1 as D (5 bases). The V gene lost 4 bases and the J gene lost 7 bases, with 11 bases spanning the gap. The CDR3 consists of 13 residues. Germline loops: CDR1 MNHEY, CDR2 SVGAGI.